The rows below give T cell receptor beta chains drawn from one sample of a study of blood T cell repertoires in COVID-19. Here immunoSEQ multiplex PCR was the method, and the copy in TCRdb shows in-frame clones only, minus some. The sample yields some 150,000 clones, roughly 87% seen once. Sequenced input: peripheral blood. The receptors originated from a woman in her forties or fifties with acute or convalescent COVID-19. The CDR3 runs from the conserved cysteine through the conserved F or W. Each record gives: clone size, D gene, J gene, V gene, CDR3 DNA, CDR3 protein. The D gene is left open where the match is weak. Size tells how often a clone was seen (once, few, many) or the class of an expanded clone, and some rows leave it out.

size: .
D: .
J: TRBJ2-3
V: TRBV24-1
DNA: TGTGCCACCAGTGATTTGGCGCGGGGCCGTGGAGATACGCAGTATTTT
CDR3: CATSDLARGRGDTQYF

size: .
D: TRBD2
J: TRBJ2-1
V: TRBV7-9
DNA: TGTGCCAGCAGCCAGATCGGTAGCGGGACCTACAATGAGCAGTTCTTC
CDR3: CASSQIGSGTYNEQFF

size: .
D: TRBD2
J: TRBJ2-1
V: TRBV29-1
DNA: TGCAGCGTTGAAGGTCTAGCGGAAACCTACAATGAGCAGTTCTTC
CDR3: CSVEGLAETYNEQFF

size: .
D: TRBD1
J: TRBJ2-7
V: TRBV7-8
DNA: TGTGCCAGCAGCGAACCGGGACAGGGGGTCTACGAGCAGTACTTC
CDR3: CASSEPGQGVYEQYF

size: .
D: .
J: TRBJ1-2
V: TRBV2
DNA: TGTGCCAGCAGTGAAGGGGCCCACTTGGGCTACACCTTC
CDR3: CASSEGAHLGYTF

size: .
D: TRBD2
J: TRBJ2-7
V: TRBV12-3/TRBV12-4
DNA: TGTGCCAGCAGTTTAGCGCGGGGGGTGGAGCAGTACTTC
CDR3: CASSLARGVEQYF

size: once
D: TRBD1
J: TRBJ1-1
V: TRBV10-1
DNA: TGCGCCAGTGCCTGGGACAGGTCGAACACTGAAGCTTTCTTT
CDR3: CASAWDRSNTEAFF

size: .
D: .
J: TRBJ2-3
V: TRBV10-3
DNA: TGTGCCATCAGTGCCACATTAGGAGGAACAGATACGCAGTATTTT
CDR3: CAISATLGGTDTQYF

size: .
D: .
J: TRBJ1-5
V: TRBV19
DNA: TGTGCCAGTAGTATGTACGGGGACAACAATCAGCCCCAGCATTTT
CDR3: CASSMYGDNNQPQHF

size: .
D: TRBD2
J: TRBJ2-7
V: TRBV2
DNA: TGTGCCAGCCGCGTTAGCCCTAGCGGGGCCTACGAGCAGTACTTC
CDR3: CASRVSPSGAYEQYF

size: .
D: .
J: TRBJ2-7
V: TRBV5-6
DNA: TGTGCCAGCAGCTGGGACACCTACGAGCAGTACTTC
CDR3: CASSWDTYEQYF

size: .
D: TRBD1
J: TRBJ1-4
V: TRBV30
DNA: TGTGCCTGGAGATCCGGGACAGGGGATGAAAAACTGTTTTTT
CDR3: CAWRSGTGDEKLFF

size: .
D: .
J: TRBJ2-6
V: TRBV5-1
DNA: TGCGCCAGCAGCTTATTATACACTCAGGGGTATGGGGCCAACGTCCTGACTTTC
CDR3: CASSLLYTQGYGANVLTF

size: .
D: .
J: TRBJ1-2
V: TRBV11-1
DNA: TGTGCCAGCAGCCTAATACAGGGAAAGGACTATGGCTACACCTTC
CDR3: CASSLIQGKDYGYTF

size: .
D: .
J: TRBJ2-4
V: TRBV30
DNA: TGTGCCTGGAGTGTACCGCGGGGCGTGGGGGACATTCAGTACTTC
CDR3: CAWSVPRGVGDIQYF

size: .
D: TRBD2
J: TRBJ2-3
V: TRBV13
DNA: TGTGCCAGCAGCTTAGAGGGGGGACTAGCGGGACTCAACACAGATACGCAGTATTTT
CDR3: CASSLEGGLAGLNTDTQYF

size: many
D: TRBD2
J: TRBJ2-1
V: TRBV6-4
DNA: TGTGCCAGCAGTGAGGCGGGAGGGACCTACAATGAGCAGTTCTTC
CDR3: CASSEAGGTYNEQFF

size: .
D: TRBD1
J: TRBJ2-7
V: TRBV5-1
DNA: TGCGCCAGCAGGCCCGGACAGGGGGTGGGCGAGCAGTACTTC
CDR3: CASRPGQGVGEQYF

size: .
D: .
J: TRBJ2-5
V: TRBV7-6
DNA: TGTGCCAGCAGCTTGAGGATCTCGCCTCAGCAAGAGACCCAGTACTTC
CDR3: CASSLRISPQQETQYF

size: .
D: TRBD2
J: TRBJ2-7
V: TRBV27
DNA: TGTGCCAGCAGTCCGTTAACGGGGAGGGTTTACGAGCAGTACTTC
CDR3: CASSPLTGRVYEQYF

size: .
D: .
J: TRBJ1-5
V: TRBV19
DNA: TGTGCCAGGGACTCACCCCAGCATTTT
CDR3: CARDSPQHF

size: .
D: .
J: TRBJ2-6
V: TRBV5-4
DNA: TGTGCCAGCCAAATCTCTGGGGCCAACGTCCTGACTTTC
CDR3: CASQISGANVLTF

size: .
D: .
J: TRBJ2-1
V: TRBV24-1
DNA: TGTGCCACCAGTGATATTGACAGGGAGGTCTACAATGAGCAGTTCTTC
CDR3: CATSDIDREVYNEQFF

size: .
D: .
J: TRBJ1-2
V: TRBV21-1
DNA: TGTGCCAGCAGCAAAAACGGACAGACCAACTATGGCTACACCTTC
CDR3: CASSKNGQTNYGYTF

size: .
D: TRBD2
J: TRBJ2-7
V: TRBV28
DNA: TGTGCCAGCAGAAGCGGGGCCAGCTCCTACGAGCAGTACTTC
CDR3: CASRSGASSYEQYF

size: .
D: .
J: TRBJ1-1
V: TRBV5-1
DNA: TGCGCCAGCAGCTCGGAGCCGAACACTGAAGCTTTCTTT
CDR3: CASSSEPNTEAFF

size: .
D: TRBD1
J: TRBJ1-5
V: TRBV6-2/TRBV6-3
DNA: TGTGCCAGCAGCCCGACAGGGCCACAGCCCCAGCATTTT
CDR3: CASSPTGPQPQHF

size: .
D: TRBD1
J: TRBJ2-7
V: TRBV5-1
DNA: TGCGCCAGCAGCTCTCCGGGACAGGGGATTTACGAGCAGTACTTC
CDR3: CASSSPGQGIYEQYF

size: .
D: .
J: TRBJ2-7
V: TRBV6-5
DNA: TGTGCCAGCAGTTACTCGCTCGACAGGCTCGCCTACGAGCAGTACTTC
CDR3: CASSYSLDRLAYEQYF

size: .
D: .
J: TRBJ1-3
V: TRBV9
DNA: TGTGCCAGCAGCGCCCTTGATGGTGGCAGAAACACCATATATTTT
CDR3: CASSALDGGRNTIYF

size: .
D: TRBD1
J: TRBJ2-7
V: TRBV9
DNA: TGTGCCAGCAGCGTGGAGGGACAGGGGACCTACGAGCAGTACTTC
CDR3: CASSVEGQGTYEQYF

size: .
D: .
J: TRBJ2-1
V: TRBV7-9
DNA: TGTGCCAGCAGCTCCCCCGGCCGGGGGTCCAATGAGCAGTTCTTC
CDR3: CASSSPGRGSNEQFF

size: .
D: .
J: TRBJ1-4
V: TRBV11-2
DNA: TGTGCCAGCAGCATAGGGGCCTCCCAACTGTTTTTT
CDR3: CASSIGASQLFF

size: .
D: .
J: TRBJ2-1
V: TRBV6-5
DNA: TGTGCCAGCAGTTACTCGGCAGTCTCCTACAATGAGCAGTTCTTC
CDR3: CASSYSAVSYNEQFF

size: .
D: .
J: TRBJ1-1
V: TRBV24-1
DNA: TGTGCCACCAGTACCACCGGGACAAGCGGCACTGAAGCTTTCTTT
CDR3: CATSTTGTSGTEAFF

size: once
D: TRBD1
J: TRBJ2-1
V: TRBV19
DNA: TGTGCCAGTAGTGGGACAGGTCCTACTGGTTATGAGCAGTTCTTC
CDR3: CASSGTGPTGYEQFF

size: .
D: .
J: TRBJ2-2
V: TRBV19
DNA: .
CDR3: CASSVGGGIGGELVF

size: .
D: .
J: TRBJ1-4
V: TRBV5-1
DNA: TGCGCCAGCAGGGGCTTTAGGGGAATTAATGAAAAACTGTTTTTT
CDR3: CASRGFRGINEKLFF

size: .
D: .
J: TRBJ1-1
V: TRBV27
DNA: TGTGCCAGCAGTTTATTAGGTTCAGGGAACACTGAAGCTTTCTTT
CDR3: CASSLLGSGNTEAFF

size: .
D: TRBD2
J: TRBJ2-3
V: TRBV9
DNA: TGTGCCAGCAGCGTAGATATCCCAGCGGGGGGTATCGGTACGCAGTATTTT
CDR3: CASSVDIPAGGIGTQYF

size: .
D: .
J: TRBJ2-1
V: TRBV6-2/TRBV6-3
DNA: TGTGCCAGCAGCCGCGTGACGGGGAATGAGCAGTTCTTC
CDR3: CASSRVTGNEQFF

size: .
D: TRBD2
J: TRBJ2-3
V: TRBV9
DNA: TGTGCCAGCAGCGTTCTAGCGGGTTCTAGCACAGATACGCAGTATTTT
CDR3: CASSVLAGSSTDTQYF

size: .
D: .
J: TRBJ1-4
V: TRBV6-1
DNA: TGTGCCAGCAGTGAAAGTTTCAGGGAAAAACTGTTTTTT
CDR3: CASSESFREKLFF

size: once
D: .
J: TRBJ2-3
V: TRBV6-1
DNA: TGTGCCAGCAGTGAAGTTGGAGGGCCAGATACGCAGTATTTT
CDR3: CASSEVGGPDTQYF

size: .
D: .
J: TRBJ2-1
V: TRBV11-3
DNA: TGTGCCAGCAGCCAAGGACGGAGCCAGGGGGAGCAGTTCTTC
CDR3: CASSQGRSQGEQFF

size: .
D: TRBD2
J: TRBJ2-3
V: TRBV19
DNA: TGTGCCAGTAGTATTGGTCGGGGGGGCACAGATACGCAGTATTTT
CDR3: CASSIGRGGTDTQYF

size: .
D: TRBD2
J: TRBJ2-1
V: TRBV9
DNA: TGTGCCAGCAGCCCACGACTAGCGGGGGACTACAATGAGCAGTTCTTC
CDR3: CASSPRLAGDYNEQFF

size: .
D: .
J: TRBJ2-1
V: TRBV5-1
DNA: TGCGCCAGCAGTTATCTGGGGGCCTCTGAGTTTGGGGAGCAGTTCTTC
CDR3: CASSYLGASEFGEQFF

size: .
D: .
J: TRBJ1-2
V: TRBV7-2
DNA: TGTGCCAGCAGCCCCCATTCCTATGGCTACACCTTC
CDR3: CASSPHSYGYTF

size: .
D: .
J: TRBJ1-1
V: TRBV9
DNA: TGTGCCAGCAGCGTAGCTATTGTGAACACTGAAGCTTTCTTT
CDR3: CASSVAIVNTEAFF

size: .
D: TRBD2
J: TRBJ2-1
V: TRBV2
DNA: TGTGCCAGGGGGACTAGCGGAACCCTCGACAATGAGCAGTTCTTC
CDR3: CARGTSGTLDNEQFF

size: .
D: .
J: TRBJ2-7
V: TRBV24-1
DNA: TGTGCCACCAGTGGGGGGACGGGAGAACCCTACGAGCAGTACTTC
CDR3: CATSGGTGEPYEQYF